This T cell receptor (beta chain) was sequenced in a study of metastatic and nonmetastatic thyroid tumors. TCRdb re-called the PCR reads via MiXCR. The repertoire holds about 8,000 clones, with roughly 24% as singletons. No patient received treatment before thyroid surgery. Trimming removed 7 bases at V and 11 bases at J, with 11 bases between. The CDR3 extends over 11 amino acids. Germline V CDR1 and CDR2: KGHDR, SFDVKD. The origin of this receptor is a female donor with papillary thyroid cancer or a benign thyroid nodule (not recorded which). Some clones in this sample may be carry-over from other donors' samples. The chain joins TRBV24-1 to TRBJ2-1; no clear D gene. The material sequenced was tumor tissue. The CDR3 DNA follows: TGTGCCACCAGCAGTGCACGACAGCAGTTCTTC. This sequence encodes CATSSARQQFF.